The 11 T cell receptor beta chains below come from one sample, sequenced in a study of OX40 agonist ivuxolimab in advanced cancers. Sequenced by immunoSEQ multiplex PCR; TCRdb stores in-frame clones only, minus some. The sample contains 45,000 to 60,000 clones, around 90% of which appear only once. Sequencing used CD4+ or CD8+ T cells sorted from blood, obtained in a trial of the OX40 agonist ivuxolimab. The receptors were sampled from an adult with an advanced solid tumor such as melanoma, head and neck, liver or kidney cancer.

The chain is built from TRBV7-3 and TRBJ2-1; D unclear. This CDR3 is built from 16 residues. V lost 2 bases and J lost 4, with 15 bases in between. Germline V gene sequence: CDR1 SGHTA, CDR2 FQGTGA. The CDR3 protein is CASSLVSGGRYNEQFF. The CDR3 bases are TGTGCCAGCAGCTTAGTCTCTGGCGGAAGATACAATGAGCAGTTCTTC.

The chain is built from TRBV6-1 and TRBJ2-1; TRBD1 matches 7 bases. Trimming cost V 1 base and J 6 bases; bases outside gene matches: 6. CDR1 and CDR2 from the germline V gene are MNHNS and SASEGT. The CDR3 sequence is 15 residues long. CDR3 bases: TGTGCCAGCAGTGAAGGACAGGGATTCTTCAATGAGCAGTTCTTC. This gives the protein CASSEGQGFFNEQFF.

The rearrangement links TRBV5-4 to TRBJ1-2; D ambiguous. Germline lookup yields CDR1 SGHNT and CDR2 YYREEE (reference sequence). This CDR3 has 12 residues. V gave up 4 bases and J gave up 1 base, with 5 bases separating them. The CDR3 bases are TGTGCCAGCAGCGAAGATAACTATGGCTACACCTTC. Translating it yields CASSEDNYGYTF.

In nucleotides, the CDR3 is TGCGCCAGCAGCGCGGGACAGACCAGCACAGATACGCAGTATTTT. This codes for CASSAGQTSTDTQYF. The chain employs TRBV5-1 and TRBJ2-3, with a tentative D call TRBD1 (7 bases). Germline V gene sequence: CDR1 SGHRS, CDR2 YFSETQ. The ends were cut back, 4 bases at V and 0 bases at J, with 12 bases in the middle. The CDR3 is made up of 15 amino acids.

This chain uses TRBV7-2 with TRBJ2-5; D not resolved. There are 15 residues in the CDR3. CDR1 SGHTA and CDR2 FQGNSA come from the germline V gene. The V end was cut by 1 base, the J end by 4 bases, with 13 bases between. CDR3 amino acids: CASSLGVGAPETQYF. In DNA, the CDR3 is TGTGCCAGCAGCTTAGGAGTGGGCGCGCCAGAGACCCAGTACTTC.

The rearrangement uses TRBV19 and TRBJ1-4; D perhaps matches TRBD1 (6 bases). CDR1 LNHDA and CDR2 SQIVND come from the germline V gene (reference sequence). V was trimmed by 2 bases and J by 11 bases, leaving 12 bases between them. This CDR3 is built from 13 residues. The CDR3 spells CASSIRDKGKLFF. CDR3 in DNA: TGTGCCAGTAGTATACGGGACAAGGGGAAACTGTTTTTT.

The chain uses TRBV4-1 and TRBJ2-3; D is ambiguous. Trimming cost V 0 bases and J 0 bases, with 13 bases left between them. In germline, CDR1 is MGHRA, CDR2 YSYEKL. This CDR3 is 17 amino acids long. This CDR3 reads CASSQEMEGSSTDTQYF. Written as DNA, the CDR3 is TGCGCCAGCAGCCAAGAGATGGAAGGCAGCAGCACAGATACGCAGTATTTT.

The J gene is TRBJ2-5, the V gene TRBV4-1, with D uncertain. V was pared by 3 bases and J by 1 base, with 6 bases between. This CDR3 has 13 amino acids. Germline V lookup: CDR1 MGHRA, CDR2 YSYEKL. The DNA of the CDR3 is TGCGCCAGCAGCCACTGGACCCAAGAGACCCAGTACTTC. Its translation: CASSHWTQETQYF.

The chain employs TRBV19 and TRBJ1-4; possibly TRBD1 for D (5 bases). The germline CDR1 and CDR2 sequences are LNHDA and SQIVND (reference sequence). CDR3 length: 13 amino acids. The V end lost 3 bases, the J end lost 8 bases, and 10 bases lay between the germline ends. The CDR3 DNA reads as TGTGCCAGTAGTATGGGACCGCTGGAAAAACTGTTTTTT. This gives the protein CASSMGPLEKLFF.

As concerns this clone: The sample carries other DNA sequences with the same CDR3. CDR3 sequence: CAISESAGYNEQFF. The CDR3 DNA follows: TGTGCCATCAGTGAGTCGGCCGGCTACAATGAGCAGTTCTTC. J is TRBJ2-1 and V is TRBV10-3; D gene uncertain. The germline V gene has CDR1 ENHRY and CDR2 SYGVKD. V lost 0 bases and J lost 3, with 6 bases in between. The CDR3 is made up of 14 amino acids.

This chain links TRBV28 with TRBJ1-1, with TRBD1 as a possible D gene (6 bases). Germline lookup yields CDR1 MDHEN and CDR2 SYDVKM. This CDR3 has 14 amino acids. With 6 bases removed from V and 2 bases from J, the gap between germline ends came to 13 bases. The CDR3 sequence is CASRWGQSNTEAFF. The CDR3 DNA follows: TGTGCCAGCAGATGGGGGCAAAGTAACACTGAAGCTTTCTTT.